Sequencing of this TCR beta chain was carried out in a study of neurological immune-mediated disorders. General study findings and limits: TCR clonal expansion peaked in HTLV-1-associated myelopathy patients and was lowest in multiple sclerosis patients.

V shed 6 bases and J 6 bases; nucleotides not matched to a gene: 12. The CDR3 length is 16 residues. Stated time point: longitudinal time-point 3. Among the participants, healthy controls were blood bank volunteers in Maryland, USA. MiXCR was run by TCRdb on the 5' RACE reads, yielding one entry per CDR3 protein. The sample includes about 45,000 distinct CDR3 sequences, approximately 13% seen only once; the top ten take about an eighth. A word on this clonotype: Its antigen remains unidentified.

Sequencing input: PBMCs. The sequence was obtained from a man younger than 40 in good health. This rearrangement joins TRBV12-3 or TRBV12-4 to TRBJ2-3, with TRBD2 matching over 10 bases. CDR3 sequence: CASSLIQREGRDTQYF. The CDR3 DNA is TGTGCCAGCAGCTTGATCCAGCGGGAGGGCAGGGATACGCAGTATTTT.